A selection of T cell receptor beta chains follows, all from one sample in a study of blood T cell repertoires in COVID-19. The assay was immunoSEQ multiplex PCR, and TCRdb's table has in-frame clones only and misses some. The repertoire consists of over 100,000 clones, with around 86% occurring once and the leading ten covering about 10%. The sequencing sample was made of peripheral blood. These receptors all stem from a woman in her 70s with COVID-19, enrolled during active disease. Each CDR3 is given with its conserved first and last residue. The D gene is left open where the match is weak. Size tells how often a clone was seen (once, few, many) or the class of an expanded clone, and some rows leave it out.

D,V,size,J,DNA,CDR3
TRBD2,TRBV2,once,TRBJ2-2,TGTGCCAGCAGTCCAGGGAGGGGGAACACCGGGGAGCTGTTTTTT,CASSPGRGNTGELFF
.,TRBV19,once,TRBJ1-5,TGTGCCAGTAGTATAGGAGGGCAGGACCAGCCCCAGCATTTT,CASSIGGQDQPQHF
.,TRBV29-1,.,TRBJ1-1,TGCAGCGTTGATATCGGCCGGGGAGGTGAAGCTTTCTTT,CSVDIGRGGEAFF
.,TRBV10-3,.,TRBJ2-7,TGTGCCATCAGTGAAGTGTCCCAGGCCGGCTACGAGCAGTACTTC,CAISEVSQAGYEQYF
TRBD1,TRBV28,.,TRBJ1-2,TGTGCCAGCAGTTCAGTCTCAGGGGGCCGGAAGCATGGCTACACCTTC,CASSSVSGGRKHGYTF
TRBD1,TRBV30,few,TRBJ1-1,TGTGCCTGGCAGACAGGGCGGGTGGACACTGAAGCTTTCTTT,CAWQTGRVDTEAFF
TRBD1,TRBV6-5,.,TRBJ2-1,TGTGCCAGCAGTTACTCGGACAGGGGACCCTACAATGAGCAGTTCTTC,CASSYSDRGPYNEQFF
.,TRBV7-9,.,TRBJ2-7,TGTGCCAGCAGCTTAGGAGGGTCCCACGAGCAGTACTTC,CASSLGGSHEQYF
.,TRBV5-1,.,TRBJ2-7,TGCGCCAGCAGCGTTAGTAAGCCTAGTCGCGAGCAGTACTTC,CASSVSKPSREQYF
TRBD1,TRBV2,once,TRBJ2-7,TGTGCCAGCGGTAAAGGACAGGGAGTCTACGAGCAGTACTTC,CASGKGQGVYEQYF
TRBD2,TRBV5-1,.,TRBJ2-7,TGCGCCAGTAGCATTAGCGGGGGGACCTACGAGCAGTACTTC,CASSISGGTYEQYF
TRBD2,TRBV2,.,TRBJ2-2,TGTGCCAGCAGGGGACTAGCGGACACCGGGGAGCTGTTTTTT,CASRGLADTGELFF
.,TRBV28,.,TRBJ1-6,TGTGCCAGCAGTTTACTTATTTCACCCCTCCACTTT,CASSLLISPLHF
.,TRBV5-6,.,TRBJ1-1,TGTGCCAGCACCCGGAGGGGCGGAGGGCCTGAAGCTTTCTTT,CASTRRGGGPEAFF
TRBD2,TRBV13,.,TRBJ2-7,TGTGCCAGCAGCCTCATGTGGGTAGCGGGGGCCATTCACGAGCAGTACTTC,CASSLMWVAGAIHEQYF
.,TRBV30,.,TRBJ1-1,TGTGCCGGCCGGGACAAGAACACTGAAGCTTTCTTT,CAGRDKNTEAFF
.,TRBV28,.,TRBJ2-7,TGTGCCAGCAGCCCCGGGGGATCCTCCTACGAGCAGTACTTC,CASSPGGSSYEQYF
TRBD1,TRBV25-1,few,TRBJ2-5,TGTGCCAGCAGCCAACGACAGGGGAGCGAGACCCAGTACTTC,CASSQRQGSETQYF
.,TRBV18,.,TRBJ2-5,TGTGCCAGCTCACTCGGACTAAATCAAGAGACCCAGTACTTC,CASSLGLNQETQYF
.,TRBV5-5,.,TRBJ1-3,TGTGCCAGCAGCTTGGCCCCGACAGGAGCCGGAAACACCATATATTTT,CASSLAPTGAGNTIYF
.,TRBV2,.,TRBJ1-1,TGTGCCAGCGGTTCGGGGTACACTGAAGCTTTCTTT,CASGSGYTEAFF
TRBD1,TRBV13,once,TRBJ1-2,TGTGCCAGCAGCTCCGGGACAGGGAACTATGGCTACACCTTC,CASSSGTGNYGYTF
.,TRBV18,few,TRBJ1-2,TGTGCCAGCTCATCCTCAGACAGCGGCTACACCTTC,CASSSSDSGYTF
TRBD1,TRBV5-1,once,TRBJ1-4,TGCGCCAGCAGTTCACAGGGGGCAACTAATGAAAAACTGTTTTTT,CASSSQGATNEKLFF
TRBD2,TRBV5-1,.,TRBJ2-1,TGCGCCAGCAGCTTAACTAGCGGGGGGTACAATGAGCAGTTCTTC,CASSLTSGGYNEQFF
.,TRBV2,.,TRBJ1-4,TGTGCCAGCAGTGAAGCCGGACTAACTAATGAAAAACTGTTTTTT,CASSEAGLTNEKLFF
.,TRBV5-1,.,TRBJ1-1,TGCGCCAGCAGCTACGCCTCAAGCGGGCGGGGAAACACTGAAGCTTTCTTT,CASSYASSGRGNTEAFF
.,TRBV21-1,.,TRBJ2-1,TGTGCCAGCAGCCGCTGCGGCGAGGCGCCGTACAATGAGCAGTTCTTC,CASSRCGEAPYNEQFF
.,TRBV3-1/TRBV3-2,.,TRBJ1-4,TGTGCCAGCAGCTTTACAGTAGAAAAACTGTTTTTT,CASSFTVEKLFF
.,TRBV7-2,.,TRBJ2-3,TGTGCCAGCAACCCGGGAGATACGCAGTATTTT,CASNPGDTQYF
.,TRBV2,.,TRBJ1-5,TGTGCCAGCAGTGAAGGGAGGCCGAGCAATCAGCCCCAGCATTTT,CASSEGRPSNQPQHF
.,TRBV5-4,.,TRBJ2-1,TGTGCCAGCAGCAGACAGGGGACTACCTACAATGAGCAGTTCTTC,CASSRQGTTYNEQFF